These T cell receptor beta chains were read from a single sample in a study of monozygotic twins with inflammatory bowel disease. Using the 5' RACE reads, TCRdb records one entry per CDR3 protein without DNA. This repertoire comprises approximately 330,000 distinct CDR3 sequences; its ten largest clones make up 2%. Sequenced material: blood. Receptor source: a human donor with ulcerative colitis or Crohn's disease, or a healthy co-twin of an affected twin (not recorded which). Both conserved end residues are part of each CDR3.

V gene,J gene,CDR3 protein
TRBV18,TRBJ1-2,CASSPDSPAGGYTF
TRBV7-8,TRBJ2-7,CASSPEGWRGYYEQYF
TRBV6-2/TRBV6-3,TRBJ2-1,CASSPTGRLSYNEQFF
TRBV11-1,TRBJ2-3,CASSLVPVYYGSGRDTQYF
TRBV20-1,TRBJ2-2,CSAINTRRRAGELFF
TRBV20-1,TRBJ2-7,CSASGQGYAEQYF
TRBV20-1,TRBJ2-1,CSARRRLYNEQFF
TRBV20-1,TRBJ2-7,CSARETSGYEQYF
TRBV20-1,TRBJ1-5,CSARDRGTYSNQPQHF
TRBV27,TRBJ2-4,CASSLPGGDIQYF
TRBV5-1,TRBJ1-4,CASSQKQGQNERLFF
TRBV12-3/TRBV12-4,TRBJ1-5,CASRTGDNGNQPQHF
TRBV6-2/TRBV6-3,TRBJ2-5,CASLHWPYGTGEYQETQYF
TRBV15,TRBJ2-1,CATSRVQGRNEQFF
TRBV5-1,TRBJ2-5,CASSLSDPGETQYF
TRBV27,TRBJ2-3,CASSPRDYGSCTQYF
TRBV30,TRBJ2-3,CAWSVTLVRVWGSLSDTQYF
TRBV7-9,TRBJ1-2,CASSFDPTYGYTF
TRBV24-1,TRBJ2-3,CATSDTGTAQYF
TRBV9,TRBJ2-3,CASSVGRAGTDTQYF
TRBV7-2,TRBJ2-1,CASSLAVSTGQFF
TRBV20-1,TRBJ1-1,CSARDPRGGLHNTEAFF
TRBV12-3/TRBV12-4,TRBJ1-1,CASSLEWRRIGREANTEAFF
TRBV12-3/TRBV12-4,TRBJ2-3,CASSVGVMAGGRNTQYF
TRBV7-8,TRBJ1-2,CASSPNNRGYTF
TRBV25-1,TRBJ1-6,CASKSGQNSPLHF
TRBV6-5,TRBJ2-2,CASTRGTGELFF
TRBV7-2,TRBJ2-7,CASSPIGSDYEQYF
TRBV20-1,TRBJ1-3,CSASEKQGASGNTIYF
TRBV18,TRBJ1-1,CASSPFEGTEAFF
TRBV7-2,TRBJ2-3,CASSFRLAGATDTQYF
TRBV20-1,TRBJ2-7,CSARQDPTPGEQYF
TRBV15,TRBJ2-5,CATRTDSGSQETQYF
TRBV7-2,TRBJ2-4,CASSLASGGQNIQYF
TRBV30,TRBJ2-2,CVWTYNLNTGELFF
TRBV12-3/TRBV12-4,TRBJ1-2,CASSTGGYISGYTF
TRBV14,TRBJ1-2,CASSQGLFDYGYTF
TRBV5-6,TRBJ2-1,CASRLWGGSDEQFF
TRBV19,TRBJ2-1,CASSTGLADEQFF
TRBV6-5,TRBJ2-6,CASSYSGTGGSGANVLTF
TRBV2,TRBJ1-5,CASSTTGTYQPQHF
TRBV4-1,TRBJ2-7,CASSRDTGSGGSSYEQYF